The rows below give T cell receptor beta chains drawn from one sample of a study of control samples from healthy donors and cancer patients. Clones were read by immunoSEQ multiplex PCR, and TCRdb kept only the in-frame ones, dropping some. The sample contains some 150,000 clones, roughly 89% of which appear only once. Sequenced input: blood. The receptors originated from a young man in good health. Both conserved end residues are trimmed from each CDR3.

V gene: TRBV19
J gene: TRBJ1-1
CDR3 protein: ASSIGEGNTEAF

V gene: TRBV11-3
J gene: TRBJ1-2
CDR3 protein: ASSLGGGAPTYGYT

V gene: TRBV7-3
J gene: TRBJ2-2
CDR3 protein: ASSSPQGYGNTGELF

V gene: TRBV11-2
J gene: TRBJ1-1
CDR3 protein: ASSSTGQGVEAF

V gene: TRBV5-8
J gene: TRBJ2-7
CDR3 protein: ASSLVLTRAFDEQY

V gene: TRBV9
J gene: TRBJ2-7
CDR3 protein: ASSSGDPPYEQY

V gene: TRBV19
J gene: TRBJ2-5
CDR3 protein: ASSISSQETQY

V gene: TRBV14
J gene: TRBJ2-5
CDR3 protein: ASSQWRDQETQY

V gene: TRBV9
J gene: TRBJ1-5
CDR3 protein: ASSRGQYSNQPQH

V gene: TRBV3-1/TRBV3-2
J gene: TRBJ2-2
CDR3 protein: ASSQDYPNTGELF

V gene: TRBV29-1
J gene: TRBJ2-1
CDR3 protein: SVASDGQGEQF

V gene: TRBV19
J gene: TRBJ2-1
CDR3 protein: ASSMGYGRANEQF

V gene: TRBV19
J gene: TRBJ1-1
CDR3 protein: ASAGNTEAF

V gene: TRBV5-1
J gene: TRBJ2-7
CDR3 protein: ASSFGEGRYEQY

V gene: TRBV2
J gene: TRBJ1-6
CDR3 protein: ASSEGQNSPLH

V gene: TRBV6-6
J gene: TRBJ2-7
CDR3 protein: ASSYSTSGERYEQY

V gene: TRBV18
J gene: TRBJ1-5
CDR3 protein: ASSPPSGRGNQPQH

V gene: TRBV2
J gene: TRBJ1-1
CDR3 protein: ASSVPGGGRNTEAF

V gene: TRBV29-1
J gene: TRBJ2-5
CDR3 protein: SVIRGSRETQY

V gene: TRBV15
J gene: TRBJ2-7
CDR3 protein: ATSRTAGQGGDEQY

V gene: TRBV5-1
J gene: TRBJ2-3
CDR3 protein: ASSQLAGGSTQY

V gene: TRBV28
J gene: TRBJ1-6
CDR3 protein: ASVEGGSPLH

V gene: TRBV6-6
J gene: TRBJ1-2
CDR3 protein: AIPGSNNYGYT

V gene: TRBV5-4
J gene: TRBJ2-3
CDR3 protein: ASSPTSGGGTDTQY

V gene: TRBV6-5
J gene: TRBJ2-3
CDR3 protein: ASSYSTGATDTQY

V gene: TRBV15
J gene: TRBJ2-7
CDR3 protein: ATSRELADSYEQY

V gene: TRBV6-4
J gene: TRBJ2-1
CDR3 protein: ASSPGTYNEQF

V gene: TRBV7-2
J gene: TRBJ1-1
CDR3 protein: ASSLIAGGPKSEAF

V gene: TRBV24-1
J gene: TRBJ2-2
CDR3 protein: ATSDSGTGVTGELF

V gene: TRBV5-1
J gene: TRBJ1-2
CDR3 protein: ASSATPQGALNGYT

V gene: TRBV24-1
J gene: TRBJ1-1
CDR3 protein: ATTGRGTEAF

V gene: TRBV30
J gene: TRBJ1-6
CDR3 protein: AWSVQTGLNSPLH

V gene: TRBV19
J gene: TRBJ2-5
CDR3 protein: ASSGSLKETQY

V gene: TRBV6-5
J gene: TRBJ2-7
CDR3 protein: ASSLSETYEQY

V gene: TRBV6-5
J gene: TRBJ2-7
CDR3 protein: ASSSPRYEQY

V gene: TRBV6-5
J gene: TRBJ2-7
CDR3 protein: ASSYSAGDSYEQY

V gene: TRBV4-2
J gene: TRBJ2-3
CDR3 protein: ASSQDGNKRGGSSDTQY

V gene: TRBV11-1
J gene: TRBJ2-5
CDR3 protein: ASSLRLNQETQY

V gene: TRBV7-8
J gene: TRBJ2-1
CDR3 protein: ASSWDGGSYNEQF

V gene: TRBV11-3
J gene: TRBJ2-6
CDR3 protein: ASSLGGTGANVLT

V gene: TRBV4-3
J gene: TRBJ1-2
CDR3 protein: ASSPLIGEGYGYT

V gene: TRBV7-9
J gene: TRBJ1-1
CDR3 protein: ASSEEGRNTEAF

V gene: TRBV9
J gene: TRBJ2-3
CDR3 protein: ASSVVTSTDTQY

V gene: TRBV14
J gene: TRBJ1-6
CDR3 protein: ASSRGTGGMGASPLH

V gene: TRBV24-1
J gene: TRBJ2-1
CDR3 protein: ATSDASGIYNEQF

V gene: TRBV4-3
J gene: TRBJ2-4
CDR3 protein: ASSQEWAKNIQY

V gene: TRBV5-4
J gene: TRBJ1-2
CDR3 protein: ASSPRGGRRNYGYT

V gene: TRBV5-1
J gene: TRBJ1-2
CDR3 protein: ASSLGTGDYGYT

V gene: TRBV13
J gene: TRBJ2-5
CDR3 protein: ASSSTPDNQETQY

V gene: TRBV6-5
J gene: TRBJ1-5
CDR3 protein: ASRVDRAGNQPQH

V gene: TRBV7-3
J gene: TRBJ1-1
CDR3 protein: ASSLFSRGLNTEAF

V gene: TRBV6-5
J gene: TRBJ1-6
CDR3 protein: ASSYRDRNSPLH

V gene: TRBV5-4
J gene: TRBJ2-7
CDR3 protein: ASSLLTGGGHEQY

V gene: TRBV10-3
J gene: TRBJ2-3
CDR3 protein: ATRDQSTDTQY

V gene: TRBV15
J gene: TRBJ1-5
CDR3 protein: ATSRDSGRDQH

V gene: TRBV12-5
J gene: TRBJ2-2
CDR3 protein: ASGLTRTSGGTGELF

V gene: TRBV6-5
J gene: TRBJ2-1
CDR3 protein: ASSTRTGDNEQF